The 28 T cell receptor beta chains below all came from one sample that was sequenced in a study of naive and memory T cell subsets (dated by TCRdb to about 2017). The study described a robust, sensitive protocol for amplifying, sequencing and analyzing TCRs, using 3' ligation of a UMI-containing oligonucleotide to TCR cDNA. Library generation was performed with 5' RACE. The reads were generated on an Illumina MiSeq. The ligated cDNA was amplified in four rounds of PCR with nested alpha and beta constant region primers together with the SP2 primer. Through fastp at Q25 and MiXCR, TCRdb rebuilt clones from the public reads, retaining in-frame beta chains. Each CDR3 protein appears once, grouped with its most common genes and DNA. The sample table records roughly 62,000 distinct CDR3 sequences; around 7.7% of these occur just once. The top ten constitute around 9.6% of the sample. These receptors all stem from a male donor in good health.

This clonotype appeared a few times. The rearrangement uses TRBV9 and TRBJ2-1; TRBD2 agrees at 12 bases. Germline-derived CDR1 and CDR2 are SGDLS and YYNGEE. V gave up 2 bases and J gave up 1 base; unmatched junction bases: 1. The CDR3 is 16 amino acids. CDR3 amino acids: CASSVLAGGSYNEQFF. In DNA, the CDR3 is TGTGCCAGCAGCGTTCTAGCGGGGGGGTCCTACAATGAGCAGTTCTTC.

The chain carries TRBV6-1 and TRBJ1-1, with D hard to call. CDR3 length: 11 residues. Trimming stripped 7 bases from V and 7 bases from J, with 10 bases between. Germline values: CDR1 MNHNS, CDR2 SASEGT. CDR3 protein: CASTAAIEAFF. In DNA, the CDR3 is TGTGCCAGCACGGCAGCGATTGAAGCTTTCTTT.

The chain is built from TRBV27 and TRBJ2-5; 10 nucleotides line up with TRBD1. The ends lost 4 bases at V and 2 bases at J; junction bases unmatched: 4. The germline V gene encodes CDR1 MNHEY and CDR2 SMNVEV (reference sequence). CDR3 length: 15 amino acids. The CDR3 DNA reads TGTGCCAGCAGTTGGGACAGGGGACCGCAAGAGACCCAGTACTTC. Amino acids: CASSWDRGPQETQYF.

This clonotype was seen a handful of times. The chain carries TRBV5-1 and TRBJ1-1; D is ambiguous. Between the trimmed V and J ends, which lost 3 bases and 4 bases, there was a span of 13 bases. This CDR3 has 14 amino acids. Looked up from germline, CDR1 is SGHRS and CDR2 is YFSETQ. The CDR3 DNA follows: TGCGCCAGCAGCTCCTCGGCGGGCAGCACTGAAGCTTTCTTT. Translating gives CASSSSAGSTEAFF. Full variable domain (missing parts from reference TRBV5-1 and TRBJ1-1): KAGVTQTPRYLIKTRGQQVTLSCSPISGHRSVSWYQQTPGQGLQFLFEYFSETQRNKGNFPGRFSGRQFSNSRSEMNVSTLELGDSALYLCASSSSAGSTEAFFGQGTRLTVV.

V usage is TRBV14 and J usage is TRBJ1-1; a weak D match, TRBD1 (5 bases). V lost 4 bases and J 4 bases, leaving 10 bases between the germline ends. Per the germline V gene, CDR1 is SGHDN and CDR2 is FVKESK. The CDR3 covers 13 residues. The CDR3 nucleotides read TGTGCCAGCAGCCCCAGGGTATTCACTGAAGCTTTCTTT. Its translation is CASSPRVFTEAFF.

This clonotype was found a few times. The rearrangement joins TRBV5-1 to TRBJ1-1; TRBD1 might be the D (5 bases). Germline V gene lookup returns CDR1 SGHRS and CDR2 YFSETQ. The CDR3 extends over 15 amino acids. Trimming took 5 bases from V and 0 from J, leaving 14 bases between them. DNA of the CDR3: TGCGCCAGCAGGTGGGGGGAGGACCTGAACACTGAAGCTTTCTTT. It encodes CASRWGEDLNTEAFF.

This clonotype was seen at least ten times. The rearrangement joins TRBV6-1 to TRBJ2-1; no reliable D call. Germline lookup yields CDR1 MNHNS and CDR2 SASEGT. The CDR3 is 15 amino acids. The V and J ends lost 5 bases and 0 bases respectively, with 11 bases between them. CDR3 residues: CASSTSRDSYNEQFF. DNA for the CDR3: TGTGCCAGCAGTACTTCTCGCGACTCCTACAATGAGCAGTTCTTC.

This clonotype occurred many times. V gene TRBV5-1 combines with J gene TRBJ2-5, with TRBD1 matching over 7 bases. Losses at the gene ends were 4 bases for V and 1 base for J; bases not matched to a gene: 4. CDR3 length equals 14 residues. Germline V CDR1 and CDR2: SGHRS, YFSETQ. The CDR3 region is CASSLQGTQETQYF. The CDR3 DNA sequence: TGCGCCAGCAGCCTACAGGGGACCCAAGAGACCCAGTACTTC.

The chain links TRBV5-1 to TRBJ2-3; D may match TRBD1 or TRBD2 (6 bases each). Germline CDR1 reads SGHRS; CDR2 reads YFSETQ. This CDR3 has 15 amino acids. V was clipped by 4 bases and J by 0 bases, with 12 bases between them. The CDR3 here is CASSQSGASTDTQYF. CDR3 in DNA: TGCGCCAGCAGCCAATCGGGGGCGAGCACAGATACGCAGTATTTT.

This clonotype was detected only a few times. This chain connects TRBV6-5 to TRBJ2-1; 7 nucleotides match TRBD2. CDR1 and CDR2 from the germline V gene are MNHEY and SVGAGI. J was trimmed by 0 bases and V by 2 bases; bases with no gene match: 7. The CDR3 runs 17 residues. For the CDR3, the DNA is TGTGCCAGCAGTTACGGGCCTAGCGGAGGCTCCTACAATGAGCAGTTCTTC. Amino acid sequence: CASSYGPSGGSYNEQFF.

The genes are TRBV7-9 and TRBJ2-3; D gene ambiguous. The CDR3 extends over 12 amino acids. Trimming pared 3 bases from V and 4 bases from J, leaving 5 bases between. Germline assignment: CDR1 SEHNR and CDR2 FQNEAQ (reference sequence). For the CDR3, the DNA is TGTGCCAGCAGCTTTGGTCCAGATACGCAGTATTTT. This translates into CASSFGPDTQYF.

This clonotype was counted many times. The chain carries TRBV3-1 and TRBJ2-7; no firm D call. Germline V gene lookup returns CDR1 LGHDT and CDR2 YNNKEL (reference sequence). This CDR3 is 15 amino acids long. Deletions cut 4 bases from V and 0 bases from J, with 13 bases between. The CDR3 DNA reads as TGTGCCAGCAGCCTTCGACTGGGCAGCTCCTACGAGCAGTACTTC. It encodes CASSLRLGSSYEQYF.

This chain links TRBV6-6 with TRBJ2-3; 10 positions agree with TRBD1. V shed 0 bases and J 4 bases; nucleotides not matched to a gene: 7. The CDR3 loop spans 17 amino acids. CDR1 is MNHNY, CDR2 SVGAGI, per germline (reference sequence). CDR3 DNA sequence: TGTGCCAGCAGTTACTCGCTTGGGACAGGGGCGGCAGATACGCAGTATTTT. Protein: CASSYSLGTGAADTQYF.

The genes are TRBV3-1 and TRBJ1-2, with unresolved D. Germline assignment: CDR1 LGHDT and CDR2 YNNKEL (reference sequence). Trimming took off 4 bases at V and 8 bases at J, with 14 bases between the two ends. There are 13 residues in the CDR3. CDR3 amino acids: CASSPQDRGGYTF. DNA of the CDR3: TGTGCCAGCAGCCCCCAGGACCGAGGGGGCTACACCTTC.

The rearrangement uses TRBV19 and TRBJ2-1; D is unresolved. The CDR3 extends over 15 amino acids. V gave up 1 base and J gave up 0 bases, with 7 bases separating them. The germline V gene has CDR1 LNHDA and CDR2 SQIVND (reference sequence). This CDR3 reads CASSIGRSSYNEQFF. The DNA of the CDR3 is TGTGCCAGTAGTATAGGGCGGAGCTCCTACAATGAGCAGTTCTTC.

This clonotype was recorded many times. The CDR3 nucleotides read TGTGCCAGTTCTACAGCAGATACGCAGTATTTT. Its protein is CASSTADTQYF. This rearrangement joins TRBV5-8 to TRBJ2-3; D is unclear. This CDR3 has 11 amino acids. Germline loops: CDR1 SGHTS, CDR2 YDEGEE. Trimming pared 8 bases from V and 4 bases from J, leaving 8 bases between.

The sample holds a few counts of this clonotype. V gene TRBV7-2 combines with J gene TRBJ2-7; 14 bases fit TRBD2. The V segment lost 5 bases and the J segment 1 base; nucleotides outside the gene matches: 10. The germline gives CDR1 SGHTA, CDR2 FQGNSA. The CDR3 totals 18 residues. CDR3 loop: CASSPRTSGRRGSYEQYF. Written as DNA, the CDR3 is TGTGCCAGCAGCCCCCGGACTAGCGGGAGGCGAGGATCCTACGAGCAGTACTTC.

This clonotype occurred a few times. The V call is TRBV28, the J call TRBJ1-6; D remains ambiguous. The CDR3 consists of 17 residues. In germline, CDR1 is MDHEN, CDR2 SYDVKM. Between the trimmed V and J ends, which lost 4 bases and 2 bases, there was a span of 15 bases. CDR3: CASSSSGVGPYNSPLHF. CDR3 coding DNA: TGTGCCAGCAGTTCGTCAGGTGTTGGCCCCTATAATTCACCCCTCCACTTT.

The V gene is TRBV6-5, the J gene TRBJ1-5; 9 nucleotides match TRBD1. Germline V gene sequence: CDR1 MNHEY, CDR2 SVGAGI. Trimming took 6 bases from V and 0 from J; bases not matched to a gene: 3. The CDR3 consists of 15 residues. In nucleotides, the CDR3 is TGTGCCAGCAGAGGGACAGGGCCTAGCAATCAGCCCCAGCATTTT. This encodes CASRGTGPSNQPQHF.

The sample holds many counts of this clonotype. This chain joins TRBV2 and TRBJ2-7, with 11 nucleotides matching TRBD2. The trim removed 10 bases at V and 0 bases at J, leaving 17 bases unmatched. From germline, CDR1 is SNHLY and CDR2 FYNNEI. The CDR3 spans 18 residues. CDR3 amino acids: CATSSRASGGTSSYEQYF. CDR3 sequence (DNA): TGTGCCACTTCCAGCCGAGCTAGCGGGGGGACCAGCTCCTACGAGCAGTACTTC.

This clonotype has ten or more counts. It is unclear where the CDR3 begins or ends on the DNA, so no DNA is shown, and the CDR3 is as TCRdb lists it. CDR3 in amino acids: CASSLDRVGPGTDTQYF. The chain joins TRBV7-8 to TRBJ2-3; TRBD2, the table's D call, lacks a check against the DNA. The V gene's germline CDR1 is SGHVS and CDR2 FQNEAQ. The CDR3 is made up of 17 amino acids, end residues included.

The gene calls are TRBV11-2 and TRBJ2-1; 10 nucleotides align to TRBD2. The CDR3 extends over 16 amino acids. Per the germline V gene, CDR1 is SGHAT and CDR2 is FQNNGV. The V gene end was trimmed by 4 bases and the J gene end by 4 bases; junction bases not matched to a gene: 7. CDR3 nucleotides: TGTGCCAGCAGCTCCCCTCTAGCGGGAGAGTACAATGAGCAGTTCTTC. Translated: CASSSPLAGEYNEQFF.

This clonotype was observed a few times. The chain carries TRBV2 and TRBJ2-1; 9 nucleotides match TRBD1. Trimming cost V 6 bases and J 10 bases; bases outside gene matches: 4. CDR1 and CDR2 (germline): SNHLY, FYNNEI. The CDR3 sequence is 12 residues long. The CDR3 bases are TGTGCCAGCAGGGCCGACAGGGGGGAGCAGTTCTTC. This encodes CASRADRGEQFF. Complete variable domain (other parts from reference TRBV2 and TRBJ2-1): EPEVTQTPSHQVTQMGQEVILRCVPISNHLYFYWYRQILGQKVEFLVSFYNNEISEKSEIFDDQFSVERPDGSNFTLKIRSTKLEDSAMYFCASRADRGEQFFGPGTRLTVL.

Regarding this clonotype: A much bigger clone sits one base away, suggesting this may be a read error. The chain recombines TRBV5-1 with TRBJ2-2; tentative D call: TRBD2 (6 bases). V was trimmed by 4 bases and J by 1 base, leaving 14 bases between them. This CDR3 is built from 16 residues. CDR1 is SGHRS, CDR2 YFSETQ, per germline. Written as DNA, the CDR3 is TGCGCCAGCAGCACCCTAGCGCCCATGAACACCGGGGAGCTGTTTTTT. Its translation: CASSTLAPMNTGELFF.

The chain carries TRBV19 and TRBJ2-7, with 9 bases aligning to TRBD1. The germline V gene encodes CDR1 LNHDA and CDR2 SQIVND (reference sequence). This CDR3 region has 14 residues. The ends lost 3 bases at V and 7 bases at J; junction bases unmatched: 7. For the CDR3, the DNA is TGTGCCAGTAGTATTACAGGGGGCTTTCAAGAGCAGTACTTC. Its translation is CASSITGGFQEQYF.

This clonotype was seen at least ten times. The chain uses TRBV29-1 and TRBJ2-5, with 11 bases lining up with TRBD2. The CDR3 consists of 17 residues. Trimming at V came to 0 bases and at J to 2 bases, leaving 8 bases not matched to a gene. Germline CDR1 reads SQVTM; CDR2 reads ANQGSEA. In nucleotides, the CDR3 is TGCAGCGTTGAAGATGGAGAGGGACTAGCGGCTCAAGAGACCCAGTACTTC. As protein: CSVEDGEGLAAQETQYF.

The genes are TRBV6-1 and TRBJ1-4; TRBD1 might be the D (6 bases). The germline V gene encodes CDR1 MNHNS and CDR2 SASEGT. This CDR3 is built from 15 residues. V lost 6 bases and J 3 bases, leaving 14 bases between the germline ends. The CDR3 is CASSLRTEPNEKLFF. Here the CDR3 DNA reads TGTGCCAGCAGCTTGCGGACAGAACCTAATGAAAAACTGTTTTTT.

In regard to this clonotype: A single base separates this from a much larger clone, so it may be a read error. V is TRBV20-1 and J is TRBJ1-3; D is ambiguous. Trimming cost V 3 bases and J 4 bases, with 10 bases left between them. Germline CDR1 and CDR2: DFQATT and SNEGSKA (reference sequence). This CDR3 spans 13 amino acids. The chain's CDR3 is CSASCPEGNTIYF. CDR3 coding DNA: TGCAGTGCTAGTTGCCCCGAAGGAAACACCATATATTTT.